Shown below are 16 T cell receptor beta chains from a single sample sequenced in a study of identical twins. TCRdb ran MiXCR on the 5' RACE reads and lists one entry per CDR3 protein. Here the sample spans 420,000 or so distinct CDR3 sequences, about a fifth being singletons. Input material: naive T cells sorted from blood. The receptors derive from a man aged 45-60 years in good health.

The CDR3 nucleotides read TGTGCCTGCCCGGGGGACCGGTATGGCTACACCTTC. Its translation is CACPGDRYGYTF. The V call is TRBV30, the J call TRBJ1-2, with a tentative D call TRBD1 (5 bases). V was trimmed by 6 bases and J by 5 bases, leaving 13 bases between them. Germline CDR1 GTSNPN, CDR2 SVGIG (reference sequence). This CDR3 is 12 amino acids long.

This chain uses TRBV6-2 or TRBV6-3 with TRBJ2-5, with TRBD2 matching 11 bases. Trimming cost V 6 bases and J 2 bases; bases outside gene matches: 11. The germline gives CDR1 MNHEY, CDR2 SVGEGT. CDR3 length equals 17 residues. In DNA, the CDR3 is TGTGCCAGCAGCCCCGGAGTAGCGGGGGGGTCGCAAGAGACCCAGTACTTC. It codes for CASSPGVAGGSQETQYF.

This clonotype was picked up many times. The genes are TRBV5-1 and TRBJ2-3; tentative D call: TRBD2 (6 bases). The CDR3 is made up of 16 amino acids. The V gene lost 2 bases and the J gene lost 4 bases, with 17 bases spanning the gap. Germline V lookup: CDR1 SGHRS, CDR2 YFSETQ. The CDR3 loop reads CASSFRGTPGPDTQYF. The CDR3 DNA is TGCGCCAGCAGCTTCCGGGGGACTCCGGGACCAGATACGCAGTATTTT.

This clonotype was seen repeatedly, ten times or more. V and J are TRBV5-1 and TRBJ2-1, with TRBD2 matching 8 bases. Trimming cost V 0 bases and J 7 bases; bases outside gene matches: 3. This CDR3 comprises 14 residues. Germline CDR1 reads SGHRS; CDR2 reads YFSETQ. In DNA, the CDR3 is TGCGCCAGCAGCTTGGGCCGGGGGGGAAATGAGCAGTTCTTC. Protein sequence: CASSLGRGGNEQFF.

This clonotype was found many times. The rearrangement links TRBV20-1 to TRBJ2-1, with D possibly matching TRBD2 (6 bases). The CDR3 length is 14 residues. Germline V gene data show CDR1 as DFQATT and CDR2 as SNEGSKA (reference sequence). The V and J ends lost 3 bases and 0 bases respectively, with 9 bases between them. The CDR3 DNA sequence: TGCAGTGCTAGTCGGGGGTACTCCTACAATGAGCAGTTCTTC. Encoded protein: CSASRGYSYNEQFF.

This clonotype was counted only a few times. V is TRBV25-1 and J is TRBJ1-1; D is uncertain. V was clipped by 1 base and J by 3 bases, with 9 bases between them. The CDR3 extends over 14 amino acids. The germline gives CDR1 MGHDK, CDR2 SYGVNS. The CDR3 region has the DNA TGTGCCAGCAGTGAATCTGTAACATACACTGAAGCTTTCTTT. Its translation: CASSESVTYTEAFF.

This clonotype was counted many times. The rearrangement links TRBV28 to TRBJ1-6; a weak D match, TRBD1 (5 bases). Trimming took off 2 bases at V and 6 bases at J, with 11 bases between the two ends. The CDR3 has 15 amino acids. CDR1 and CDR2 (germline): MDHEN, SYDVKM. The CDR3 bases are TGTGCCAGCAGTTTACCCCCAGGGATTAATTCACCCCTCCACTTT. This encodes CASSLPPGINSPLHF. The whole variable domain, filled in from reference TRBV28 and TRBJ1-6, reads DVKVTQSSRYLVKRTGEKVFLECVQDMDHENMFWYRQDPGLGLRLIYFSYDVKMKEKGDIPEGYSVSREKKERFSLILESASTNQTSMYLCASSLPPGINSPLHFGNGTRLTVT.

This clonotype appeared many times. The chain recombines TRBV12-3 or TRBV12-4 with TRBJ2-2, with D possibly TRBD1 on 6 matching bases. V was shortened by 2 bases and J by 3 bases, with 16 bases between the two germline ends. The CDR3 loop spans 17 amino acids. The DNA for the CDR3 is TGTGCCAGCAGTTTAATGCGGTGGGGGCTCGACACCGGGGAGCTGTTTTTT. Residues: CASSLMRWGLDTGELFF.

Ten or more counts support this clonotype. The V and J genes are TRBV28 and TRBJ2-3; D remains unclear. CDR3 length: 14 residues. The V and J ends lost 6 bases and 4 bases respectively, with 14 bases between them. CDR1 and CDR2 (germline): MDHEN, SYDVKM. The CDR3 reads CASSPTYFADTQYF. In DNA, the CDR3 is TGTGCCAGCAGCCCCACTTATTTTGCAGATACGCAGTATTTT.

This CDR3 reads CASKGGSSSYNEQFF. The DNA for the CDR3 is TGCGCCAGCAAGGGCGGGAGTAGTTCCTACAATGAGCAGTTCTTC. The chain is built from TRBV5-1 and TRBJ2-1, with 7 bases lining up with TRBD2. The CDR3 is 15 residues long. The V gene end was trimmed by 6 bases and the J gene end by 1 base; junction bases not matched to a gene: 7. From germline, CDR1 is SGHRS and CDR2 YFSETQ.

This chain joins TRBV20-1 and TRBJ2-7; 11 nucleotides match TRBD2. V lost 0 bases to trimming and J lost 4 bases; unmatched junction nucleotides: 5. This CDR3 is 15 amino acids long. The germline V gene encodes CDR1 DFQATT and CDR2 SNEGSKA (reference sequence). CDR3 in amino acids: CSARDITSGGYEQYF. DNA of the CDR3: TGCAGTGCTAGAGATATTACTAGCGGGGGTTACGAGCAGTACTTC.

This clonotype was seen a few times. The chain joins TRBV5-4 to TRBJ1-1, with 7 bases that match TRBD1. This CDR3 has 14 amino acids. With V trimmed by 2 bases and J by 5 bases, 6 bases remained unmatched. The germline CDR1 and CDR2 sequences are SGHNT and YYREEE (reference sequence). This CDR3 is CASSFYRGGTEAFF. Here the CDR3 DNA reads TGTGCCAGCAGCTTTTACAGGGGCGGAACTGAAGCTTTCTTT.

This clonotype occurred many times. J is TRBJ2-2 and V is TRBV7-3; weak D call: TRBD1 (5 bases). CDR1 is SGHTA, CDR2 FQGTGA, per germline. Between the trimmed V and J ends, which lost 3 bases and 5 bases, there was a span of 13 bases. This CDR3 spans 15 amino acids. The CDR3 reads CASSFDRVGTGELFF. CDR3 coding DNA: TGTGCCAGCAGCTTTGACAGAGTAGGGACCGGGGAGCTGTTTTTT.

This clonotype showed up many times. The genes are TRBV9 and TRBJ2-7; D gene unclear. The CDR3 runs to 12 residues. V was shortened by 3 bases and J by 3 bases, with 7 bases between the two germline ends. CDR1 and CDR2 (germline): SGDLS, YYNGEE. The CDR3 loop reads CASSDNSYEQYF. For the CDR3, the DNA is TGTGCCAGCAGCGATAACAGCTACGAGCAGTACTTC.

The chain couples TRBV4-2 to TRBJ1-2; maybe TRBD1 (5 bases). Trimming took off 4 bases at V and 1 base at J, with 13 bases between the two ends. This CDR3 has 15 residues. The germline gives CDR1 LGHNA, CDR2 YNFKEQ. The CDR3 region is CASSRGGELNYGYTF. The DNA for the CDR3 is TGTGCCAGCAGCCGGGGAGGGGAGCTTAACTATGGCTACACCTTC.

V and J are TRBV20-1 and TRBJ2-1, with TRBD2 matching 15 bases. The ends lost 1 base at V and 12 bases at J; junction bases unmatched: 10. Germline CDR1 DFQATT, CDR2 SNEGSKA (reference sequence). This CDR3 has 16 amino acids. Written as DNA, the CDR3 is TGCAGTGCTAGAGTGGCGGGACTAGCGGGAGGTTCGGCGCAGTTCTTC. Translation gives CSARVAGLAGGSAQFF.